This T cell receptor beta chain was found in a study of control samples from healthy donors and cancer patients. The table came from immunoSEQ multiplex PCR; TCRdb's copy has only in-frame clones and leaves some out. The sample lists around 100,000 clones; more than 85% were seen once. Input material: blood. This receptor was obtained from a woman in her forties or fifties in good health.

CDR3 sequence reads: CASSLNTGPNEKLFF. CDR3 DNA: TGCGCCAGCAGCCTGAACACCGGACCTAATGAAAAACTGTTTTTT. The V call is TRBV5-1, the J call TRBJ1-4; D gene unclear. V was shortened by 4 bases and J by 3 bases, with 13 bases between the two germline ends. The germline V gene encodes CDR1 SGHRS and CDR2 YFSETQ. The CDR3 has 15 residues.